The sample holds a few counts of the clone carrying this TCR beta chain. Its specificity is unknown. Researchers made TCR cDNA using 5'RACE template switching, and this step added a universal primer site and UMIs. MiXCR was run by TCRdb on the 5' RACE reads, yielding one entry per CDR3 protein. This sample yields about 220,000 distinct CDR3 sequences, of which less than 3.5% are seen a single time; around 3.2% belongs to the top ten. The data originate from a study of T cells after yellow fever vaccination. The CDR3 sequence is 12 residues long. V was cut by 6 bases and J by 1 base, with 6 bases left in between. The germline CDR1 and CDR2 sequences are LGHNA and YNFKEQ. Findings of the study overall: The CD4 compartment and the CD8 compartment contained a small share of clonotypes in common.

The clonotype was recovered from a man aged 18 to 30 who received the YFV17D yellow fever vaccine. The sample was CD4+ T cells sorted from PBMCs, taken 10 days after the yellow fever booster vaccination. V gene TRBV4-2 combines with J gene TRBJ1-1, with D possibly TRBD1 on 6 matching bases. The CDR3 nucleotides read TGTGCCAGCAGACAGGGGAACACTGAAGCTTTCTTT. This gives the protein CASRQGNTEAFF.